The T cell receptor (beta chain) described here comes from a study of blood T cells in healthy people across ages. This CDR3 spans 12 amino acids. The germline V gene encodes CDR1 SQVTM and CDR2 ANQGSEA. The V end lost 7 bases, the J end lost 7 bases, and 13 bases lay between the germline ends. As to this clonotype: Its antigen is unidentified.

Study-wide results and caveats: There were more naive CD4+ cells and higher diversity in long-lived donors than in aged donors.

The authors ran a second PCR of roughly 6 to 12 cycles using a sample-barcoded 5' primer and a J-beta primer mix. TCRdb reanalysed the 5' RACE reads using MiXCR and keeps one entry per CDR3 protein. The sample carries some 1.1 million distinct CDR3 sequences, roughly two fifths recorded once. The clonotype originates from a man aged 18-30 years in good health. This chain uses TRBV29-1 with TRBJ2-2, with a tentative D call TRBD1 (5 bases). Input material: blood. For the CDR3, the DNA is TGCAGCGCCGGACGGCAGGGCGGGGAGCTGTTTTTT. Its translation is CSAGRQGGELFF.